Below, one TCR beta chain is given with its context. Its antigen is not known. The CDR3 runs to 11 residues. CDR1 is GTSNPN, CDR2 SVGIG, per germline (reference sequence). V was cut by 5 bases and J by 5 bases, with 7 bases left in between. The data are from a study of tumor-infiltrating lymphocytes in localized non-small cell lung cancer. Study outcomes and limitations: No T-cell fraction difference was seen between IM1 and IM2 tumors.

TCRdb keeps only in-frame clones here, not all; method: immunoSEQ multiplex PCR. In the table there are around 16,000 clones, roughly 78% of which are singletons. The gene calls are TRBV30 and TRBJ2-4; no clear D gene. This receptor was identified in a human donor with non-small cell lung cancer. Material: lung tumor tissue. The CDR3 here is CAWGAENIQYF. DNA of the CDR3: TGTGCCTGGGGAGCTGAAAACATTCAGTACTTC.